This is a list of T cell receptor beta chains from one sample in a study of blood T cells in healthy people across ages. MiXCR, run by TCRdb on the 5' RACE reads, gives a single entry per CDR3 protein. The table lists 800,000 to 1,000,000 distinct CDR3 sequences, 40% to 60% of them singletons. The source material was blood. Receptors were obtained from a man aged 30 to 39 in good health. The CDR3 runs from the conserved cysteine through the conserved F or W. Each record gives: clone size, D gene, J gene, CDR3 length, V gene, CDR3 DNA, CDR3 protein. D genes are given only for firm matches. Not all rows give a size; the values are once, few, many and, for expanded clones, a class.

- | TRBD1 | TRBJ1-2 | 14 | TRBV11-3 | TGTGCCAGCAGCCCCCGGACAGGGGAGAATGGCTACACCTTC | CASSPRTGENGYTF
- | - | TRBJ1-2 | 14 | TRBV7-9 | TGTGCCAGCAGTTCCGAGGCGGCAGGACGAGGCTACACCTTC | CASSSEAAGRGYTF
few | - | TRBJ2-7 | 13 | TRBV12-3/TRBV12-4 | TGTGCCAGCAGTTGGAGGGGGGTCGACGAGCAGTACTTC | CASSWRGVDEQYF
- | - | TRBJ2-7 | 16 | TRBV4-2 | TGTGCCAGCAGCCAAGCTCCGGCAGGTAGCACCTACGAGCAGTACTTC | CASSQAPAGSTYEQYF
- | - | TRBJ2-3 | 15 | TRBV9 | TGTGCCAGCAGCCCGGAGGGGTGGGGCACAGATACGCAGTATTTT | CASSPEGWGTDTQYF
- | - | TRBJ1-5 | 12 | TRBV6-2/TRBV6-3 | TGTGCCAGCAGATCCGGATATCAGCCCCAGCATTTT | CASRSGYQPQHF
- | - | TRBJ2-5 | 12 | TRBV6-1 | TGTGCCAGCAGTGAGTCCAGACGGACCCAGTACTTC | CASSESRRTQYF
- | - | TRBJ1-1 | 15 | TRBV27 | TGTGATTCTAGGGGGGCGCAGCGGCTTCACACTGAAGCTTTCTTT | CDSRGAQRLHTEAFF
few | - | TRBJ2-6 | 14 | TRBV10-3 | TGTGCCATCGGGGATTCCTCTGGGGCCAACGTCCTGACTTTC | CAIGDSSGANVLTF
- | - | TRBJ2-6 | 16 | TRBV27 | TGTGCCAGCAGTTCCCCGAGTCTCTCTGGGGCCAACGTCCTGACTTTC | CASSSPSLSGANVLTF
few | - | TRBJ1-1 | 14 | TRBV6-6 | TGTGCCAGCAGTTACCCTAACCTTGGAAATGAAGCTTTCTTT | CASSYPNLGNEAFF
- | TRBD2 | TRBJ2-1 | 13 | TRBV29-1 | TGCAGCGTTCCGGGGGGGCACTACAATAAGCAGTTCTTC | CSVPGGHYNKQFF
- | TRBD2 | TRBJ2-1 | 21 | TRBV15 | TGTGCCACCAGCAGACCTCTGGGAGGGTTTAGCGGGGGAGGCTCCTACAATGAGCAGTTCTTC | CATSRPLGGFSGGGSYNEQFF
- | - | TRBJ2-6 | 17 | TRBV7-2 | TGTGCCAGCAGTGAACTTGTGACAGGCTCTGGGGCCAACGTCCTGACTTTC | CASSELVTGSGANVLTF